This T cell receptor (beta chain) was identified during a study of T cell clonality in common variable immunodeficiency. General observations from the study: Compared with healthy controls, CVID subjects showed increased TCRbeta clonality, mostly in about a third. Common variable immunodeficiency TCR beta sequences reportedly had fewer deletions and N-nucleotide insertions. Authors noted CVID clonality's cause needs subpopulation repertoire sequencing.

Clones were sequenced by immunoSEQ multiplex PCR, and TCRdb holds only the in-frame ones, with some missing. In total the sample includes 35,000 or so clones, none of them seen once. Germline-derived CDR1 and CDR2 are LNHDA and SQIVND (reference sequence). CDR3 length: 12 amino acids. V lost 6 bases, J lost 4 bases, and 7 bases lay in between. In its sample, this clone was seen many times. Its antigen is unknown. The read ends 3 residues before the CDR3 terminus; that terminus is restored from the germline J gene. This chain links TRBV19 with TRBJ2-1; tentative D call: TRBD1 (6 bases). The sequence was collected from a human donor with common variable immunodeficiency. Specimen: peripheral blood mononuclear cells. The CDR3 region is CASRGGYNEQFF. The DNA read from the CDR3 is TGTGCCAGTAGAGGGGGTTACAATGAG.